The 30 T cell receptor beta chains below were found in one sample sequenced in a study of T cell repertoires in cytomegalovirus infection. TCRdb reprocessed the reads via MiXCR and lists one record per CDR3 protein. Counted here are about 440,000 distinct CDR3 sequences, approximately 32% occurring once; the ten biggest clones make up roughly 13%. The sample was PBMCs. All receptors derive from a human donor in good health (CMV status not recorded). Some clones in this sample may be carry-over from other donors' samples.

The rearrangement uses TRBV20-1 and TRBJ2-2; 9 nucleotides agree with TRBD2. The CDR3 spans 14 residues. Germline V lookup: CDR1 DFQATT, CDR2 SNEGSKA (reference sequence). The junction had 2 bases not matched to a gene; V was cut back by 5 bases and J by 1 base. CDR3 amino acids: CSAYSGGNTGELFF. In DNA, the CDR3 is TGCAGTGCTTATAGCGGGGGGAACACCGGGGAGCTGTTTTTT.

There are many counts of this clonotype. This chain connects TRBV11-3 to TRBJ2-3; 16 bases match TRBD2. The CDR3 extends over 17 amino acids. The junction had 4 bases not matched to a gene; V was cut back by 5 bases and J by 2 bases. The V gene's germline CDR1 is SGHNT and CDR2 YENEEA. Written as DNA, the CDR3 is TGTGCCAGCAGCCGAGGGACTAGCGGGGGGGCCACAGATACGCAGTATTTT. Amino acid sequence: CASSRGTSGGATDTQYF.

This clonotype has ten or more counts. The V and J genes are TRBV7-2 and TRBJ2-3, with D maybe TRBD1 (5 bases). Germline loops: CDR1 SGHTA, CDR2 FQGNSA. V shed 1 base and J shed 1 base, with 6 bases lying between them. CDR3 length: 14 amino acids. The DNA for the CDR3 is TGTGCCAGCAGCTTAGACAGGCGCACAGATACGCAGTATTTT. This translates into CASSLDRRTDTQYF.

Note on this clonotype: This is likely a read error, given that the CDR3 carries no conserved phenylalanine or tryptophan at its end. No DNA is shown, since the ends of the CDR3 on it are uncertain; the CDR3 is the one TCRdb lists. This chain joins TRBV19 and TRBJ1-5; TRBD1 reflects the table's D call only, with no check against the DNA. Germline CDR1 LNHDA, CDR2 SQIVND (reference sequence). The CDR3 length equals 14 residues, ends included. The CDR3: CASSLNTGNQPKPC.

A note on this clonotype: At one end, the junction sequence differs from germline, possibly due to a read error. The chain carries TRBV12-3 or TRBV12-4 and TRBJ1-1; 7 nucleotides align to TRBD1. This CDR3 has 15 amino acids. CDR3 in amino acids: CASSHRQGLNTEDFF. CDR3 bases: TGTGCCAGCAGTCACCGACAGGGCCTGAACACTGAAGATTTCTTT.

The genes are TRBV9 and TRBJ2-3; D may be TRBD2 (5 bases). CDR3 length: 14 residues. V was pared by 3 bases and J by 5 bases, with 13 bases between. Germline assignment: CDR1 SGDLS and CDR2 YYNGEE. The CDR3 coding sequence is TGTGCCAGCAGCGGAGTCGAGGGTGGAGATACGCAGTATTTT. Translation gives CASSGVEGGDTQYF.

The genes are TRBV25-1 and TRBJ1-5; maybe TRBD1 (5 bases). Germline values: CDR1 MGHDK, CDR2 SYGVNS. The CDR3 contains 15 residues. Between the trimmed V and J ends, which lost 6 bases and 1 base, there was a span of 13 bases. The CDR3 DNA reads as TGTGCCAGCAGCGGACCCTCAGGGAGCAATCAGCCCCAGCATTTT. Translating gives CASSGPSGSNQPQHF.

This clonotype was seen a few times. V gene TRBV24-1 combines with J gene TRBJ2-7; D might be TRBD1 (5 bases). V dropped 4 bases and J dropped 5 bases, with 14 bases sitting between them. Germline V gene sequence: CDR1 KGHDR, CDR2 SFDVKD. This CDR3 is built from 14 residues. CDR3 bases: TGTGCCACCAGTGACTCAAGACTCAGGGACGAGCAGTACTTC. Amino acids: CATSDSRLRDEQYF.

Ten or more counts support this clonotype. The chain employs TRBV7-2 and TRBJ2-1, with D unresolved. Between the trimmed V and J ends, which lost 4 bases and 0 bases, there was a span of 4 bases. The germline gives CDR1 SGHTA, CDR2 FQGNSA. This CDR3 comprises 13 residues. The CDR3 sequence: CASSSGSYNEQFF. The CDR3 bases are TGTGCCAGCAGCTCAGGCTCCTACAATGAGCAGTTCTTC.

This sequence joins TRBV6-2 or TRBV6-3 and TRBJ1-5, with D hard to call. Germline-derived CDR1 and CDR2 are MNHEY and SVGEGT. The V end lost 0 bases, the J end lost 2 bases, and 14 bases lay between the germline ends. CDR3 length equals 17 residues. CDR3 residues: CASSYSNHIWGNQPQHF. DNA for the CDR3: TGTGCCAGCAGTTACTCGAATCACATTTGGGGCAATCAGCCCCAGCATTTT.

CDR3 residues: CASSLSRQGNTEAFF. The CDR3 nucleotides are TGCGCCAGCAGCCTGAGTAGACAGGGTAACACTGAAGCTTTCTTT. The chain couples TRBV4-3 to TRBJ1-1; 7 bases align to TRBD1. This CDR3 has 15 residues. Trimming cost V 4 bases and J 2 bases; bases outside gene matches: 7. Germline CDR1 and CDR2: LGHNA and YSLEER.

This clonotype was seen more than once but under ten times. The V call is TRBV6-5, the J call TRBJ2-3, with TRBD2 matching over 9 bases. This CDR3 contains 18 residues. The J segment lost 4 bases and the V segment lost 5 bases, leaving 16 bases of the junction unmatched. Germline lookup yields CDR1 MNHEY and CDR2 SVGAGI. CDR3 protein: CASSPRAGGVLVPDTQYF. In DNA, the CDR3 is TGTGCCAGCAGTCCCAGAGCGGGGGGCGTTCTTGTCCCAGATACGCAGTATTTT.

The CDR3 loop reads CASSMGSATGELFF. Written as DNA, the CDR3 is TGTGCCAGTAGTATGGGGTCGGCCACCGGGGAGCTGTTTTTT. The chain is built from TRBV19 and TRBJ2-2, with D unresolved. V was shortened by 3 bases and J by 4 bases, with 9 bases between the two germline ends. Germline loops: CDR1 LNHDA, CDR2 SQIVND (reference sequence). The CDR3 is 14 residues long.

This clonotype was counted a few times. The chain carries TRBV20-1 and TRBJ1-2, with 7 bases aligning to TRBD1. Germline CDR1 DFQATT, CDR2 SNEGSKA (reference sequence). This CDR3 is built from 15 residues. V lost 4 bases, J lost 1 base, and 9 bases stayed unmatched. The CDR3 protein is CSATQDRTINYGYTF. The CDR3 nucleotides read TGCAGTGCTACACAGGACAGGACCATTAACTATGGCTACACCTTC.

The chain has TRBV20-1 and TRBJ2-5; TRBD1 matches 8 bases. This CDR3 comprises 16 residues. Germline V gene sequence: CDR1 DFQATT, CDR2 SNEGSKA (reference sequence). After removal of 5 bases from V and 4 bases from J, the junction contained 15 bases not matched to a gene. The CDR3 DNA reads TGCAGTGCTGAAAGTTTACGGACAGGGCTAGGAGAGACCCAGTACTTC. This sequence encodes CSAESLRTGLGETQYF.

This clonotype was seen many times. The gene calls are TRBV4-2 and TRBJ2-2; D is unclear. The V end was cut by 1 base, the J end by 4 bases, with 7 bases between. Germline CDR1 reads LGHNA; CDR2 reads YNFKEQ. This CDR3 is built from 14 residues. The CDR3 reads CASSQAVFTGELFF. The CDR3 region has the DNA TGTGCCAGCAGCCAAGCTGTCTTCACCGGGGAGCTGTTTTTT.

V and J are TRBV3-1 and TRBJ2-7; 7 positions agree with TRBD1. The CDR3 is 14 residues long. Germline CDR1 is LGHDT and CDR2 is YNNKEL (reference sequence). Losses at the gene ends were 5 bases for V and 2 bases for J; bases not matched to a gene: 6. The CDR3 here is CASSAFGTAYEQYF. CDR3 bases: TGTGCCAGCAGCGCATTCGGGACAGCCTACGAGCAGTACTTC.

In regard to this clonotype: With a much larger clone just one base away, this may be a read error. V gene TRBV7-2 combines with J gene TRBJ2-1; 7 positions match TRBD2. Germline assignment: CDR1 SGHTA and CDR2 FQGNSA. The CDR3 spans 14 residues. The CDR3 loop is CAISFRGRDNEQFF. The CDR3 DNA reads as TGTGCCATCAGCTTCCGGGGGAGGGACAATGAGCAGTTCTTC.

This clonotype was counted ten times or more. The chain is built from TRBV4-1 and TRBJ2-7; maybe TRBD1 (5 bases). There are 15 residues in the CDR3. Germline values: CDR1 MGHRA, CDR2 YSYEKL. The V end was cut by 4 bases, the J end by 3 bases, with 16 bases between. This CDR3 is CASSLSYLGLYEQYF. CDR3 coding DNA: TGCGCCAGCAGCCTATCGTATCTGGGGCTCTACGAGCAGTACTTC.

This chain connects TRBV12-3 or TRBV12-4 to TRBJ2-2, with D perhaps matching TRBD1 or TRBD2 (6 bases each). Trimming removed 5 bases at V and 7 bases at J, with 23 bases between. The CDR3 spans 17 residues. CDR3 coding DNA: TGTGCCAGCAGTCCTCGGACGGGGGCCGAAGATGTCGGGGAGCTGTTTTTT. Translating gives CASSPRTGAEDVGELFF.

Turning to this clonotype: Relative to the germline gene, one junction end is altered; a read error may explain this. The rearrangement uses TRBV25-1 and TRBJ1-1; no clear D gene. This CDR3 is 13 amino acids long. The germline CDR1 and CDR2 sequences are MGHDK and SYGVNS. The DNA for the CDR3 is TGTGCCAGAAGTGACCGGAAGAACACTGAAGCTTTCTTT. This codes for CARSDRKNTEAFF.

This chain joins TRBV29-1 and TRBJ2-7; D call uncertain. The CDR3 loop spans 14 amino acids. V lost 4 bases to trimming and J lost 2 bases, with 15 bases between them. CDR1 and CDR2 (germline): SQVTM, ANQGSEA. The CDR3 reads CSVVFWAAPYEQYF. The CDR3, as DNA: TGCAGCGTTGTCTTCTGGGCGGCACCCTACGAGCAGTACTTC.

The V call is TRBV4-1, the J call TRBJ2-1, with 8 bases lining up with TRBD2. Germline-derived CDR1 and CDR2 are MGHRA and YSYEKL. There are 15 residues in the CDR3. V dropped 1 base and J dropped 4; count of bases not matched to a gene: 3. CDR3 sequence: CASSQAGGPYNEQFF. CDR3 nucleotides: TGCGCCAGCAGCCAAGCGGGGGGGCCGTACAATGAGCAGTTCTTC.

This clonotype was counted a few times. This chain links TRBV11-2 with TRBJ2-3; D is undetermined. The germline V gene has CDR1 SGHAT and CDR2 FQNNGV. With 3 bases removed from V and 3 bases from J, the gap between germline ends came to 10 bases. There are 14 residues in the CDR3. The CDR3 loop reads CASSLAQRTDTQYF. The CDR3 nucleotides are TGTGCCAGCAGCTTGGCCCAGAGGACAGATACGCAGTATTTT.

V gene TRBV7-3 combines with J gene TRBJ2-5; no clear D. CDR1 and CDR2 (germline): SGHTA, FQGTGA. V was clipped by 3 bases and J by 2 bases, with 7 bases between them. This CDR3 is built from 13 residues. The CDR3 region is CASSFVVQETQYF. The CDR3 DNA reads as TGTGCCAGCAGCTTTGTAGTTCAAGAGACCCAGTACTTC.

There are a few counts of this clonotype. The V gene is TRBV6-5, the J gene TRBJ1-1; D possibly corresponds to TRBD1 (5 bases). Trimming left V 0 bases short and J 6 bases short, with 11 bases between. The CDR3 has 14 amino acids. The germline CDR1 and CDR2 sequences are MNHEY and SVGAGI. This CDR3 is CASSYSTDFAEAFF. The DNA of the CDR3 is TGTGCCAGCAGTTACTCGACAGATTTTGCTGAAGCTTTCTTT.

Comment on this clonotype: A much larger clone lies a single base off, so this may be a read error. The V call is TRBV12-3 or TRBV12-4, the J call TRBJ2-7; unclear D gene. The CDR3 contains 15 residues. Trimming cost V 3 bases and J 2 bases, with 14 bases left between them. The DNA of the CDR3 is TGTGCCAGCAGTTTCCGCGGACCCCAGGCCTACGAGCAGTACTTC. Protein product: CASSFRGPQAYEQYF.

As regards this clonotype: A read error may account for a junction end that differs from germline. The chain couples TRBV7-9 to TRBJ1-1, with D possibly matching TRBD1 (5 bases). Germline V gives CDR1 SEHNR, CDR2 FQNEAQ (reference sequence). The CDR3 is 11 residues long. CDR3 coding DNA: TGTGCCAGCAGCGGAGGGACTGGAGCTTTCTTT. Amino acid sequence: CASSGGTGAFF. The whole variable domain, remainder taken from reference TRBV7-9 and TRBJ1-1, is DTGVSQNPRHKITKRGQNVTFRCDPISEHNRLYWYRQTLGQGPEFLTYFQNEAQLEKSRLLSDRFSAERPKGSFSTLEIQRTEQGDSAMYLCASSGGTGAFFGQGTRLTVV.

This chain uses TRBV10-3 with TRBJ2-1; unclear D gene. Germline V CDR1 and CDR2: ENHRY, SYGVKD. The V end lost 1 base, the J end lost 8 bases, and 12 bases lay between the germline ends. The CDR3 length is 14 residues. CDR3 DNA sequence: TGTGCCATCAGTGAGTGGGGAATGGTCGATGAGCAGTTCTTC. It translates to CAISEWGMVDEQFF.

The sample holds a few counts of this clonotype. The chain has TRBV2 and TRBJ2-3, with D possibly matching TRBD2 (6 bases). V lost 8 bases, J lost 2 bases, and 8 bases lay in between. Germline CDR1 SNHLY, CDR2 FYNNEI. The CDR3 contains 12 residues. The CDR3 coding sequence is TGTGCCAGCGGGGGGAACACAGATACGCAGTATTTT. Its translation: CASGGNTDTQYF.